This entry describes one T cell receptor beta chain. What this receptor recognizes is not known. Base-call qualities are not available, and no considerably larger clone is one nucleotide away. Enrolling through a virtual design, the prospective study's participants ranged in age from roughly 18 to 100 years and lived across 24 United States geographic areas. In the prospective study, participants were assigned to cohorts based on the clinical history participants reported in a screening survey and a study questionnaire. A participant counted as exposed if, within 2 weeks of entering the study, that participant had been in contact with someone who had a PCR-confirmed or clinician-diagnosed COVID-19 case. Mobile phlebotomists in the prospective study collected whole blood, serum and a nasopharyngeal or oropharyngeal swab from every participant. Over an approximately two-month period, participants in the prospective study had the option of providing additional blood draws and questionnaires. Before DNA extraction, blood samples from the prospective study were shipped at room temperature or frozen.

The data belong to a study of blood T cell repertoires in COVID-19 (dated by TCRdb to about 2020). As for the study more broadly: Collaborator samples came from the United States, Italy and Spain and covered acute and convalescent phases of COVID-19. The prospective study material was composed of cDNA or gDNA derived from T cells, B-cell-depleted T cells, or PBMCs. Subjects who had been exposed to COVID-19, were actively infected with it, or had recovered from it provided the deeply sampled blood TCRbeta repertoires that made up the dataset. The repertoires were made available in a free public database intended to serve as a resource for research on the immune response to SARS-CoV-2. Samples were obtained from the ongoing ImmuneRACE study (first 160 participants) and from some 1,300 subjects provided by 6 global collaborators. Sample metadata almost always included a de-identified subject ID, COVID-19 status, age in years and sex. HLA class I and class II types, where available, came from metadata supplied by the sample provider rather than from assay-based typing.

General findings and caveats noted by the study authors: The quantity of clinical and demographic metadata differed by source and by participant and was supplied without curation.

TCRbeta CDR3 regions were amplified from genomic DNA using the immunoSEQ Assay, a bias-controlled multiplex PCR. As for the authors' bioinformatics: The number of nucleated cells in each sample was estimated from the amplification of reference gene primers within the assay. To quantify the absolute abundance of each unique TCRbeta CDR3 rearrangement, sequence reads were collapsed and filtered. For each sample, productive Simpson clonality was calculated by taking the square root of Simpson's diversity index across productive rearrangements. This is the immuneACCESS table as TCRdb keeps it, with only in-frame sequences that have V and J called. A part of the clones is gone; compared with another copy, unresolved V genes explain less than half, and the rest is unexplained. The DNA was the basis for D and trimming; V, J and clone size are from that table. In all, the sample holds roughly 190,000 clones, and 65% to 85% of those were seen once. The top ten clones comprise around 2.9% of the sample.

Clipping removes 6 bases from V and 4 bases from J, with 21 as the unmatched junction base count. The CDR3 goes from the cysteine to the phenylalanine over 18 residues. Only CDR3 DNA remains: 54 bases, in frame from the first base. The CDR1 and CDR2 encoded by the germline V gene are SNHLY and FYNNEI. This sequence was found in a woman in her twenties or thirties who had been exposed to COVID-19. The specimen was PBMCs or T cells enriched from blood (not recorded which). This chain joins TRBV2 to TRBJ2-7, with 7 bases aligning to TRBD2. The sequenced DNA: TGTGCCAGCAGACCTCACGGGGTCGTCCTAGCGGCCTTTTACGAGCAGTACTTC. The translation is CASRPHGVVLAAFYEQYF.